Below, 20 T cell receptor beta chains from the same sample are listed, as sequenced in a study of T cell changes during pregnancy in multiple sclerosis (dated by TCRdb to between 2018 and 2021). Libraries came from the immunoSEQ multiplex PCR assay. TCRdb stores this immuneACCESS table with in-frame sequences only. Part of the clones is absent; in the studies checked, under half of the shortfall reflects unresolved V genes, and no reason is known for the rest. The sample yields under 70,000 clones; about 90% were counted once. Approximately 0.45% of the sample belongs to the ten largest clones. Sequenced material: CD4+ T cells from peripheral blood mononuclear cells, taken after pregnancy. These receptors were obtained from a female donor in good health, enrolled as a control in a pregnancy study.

CDR3 DNA sequence: TGTGCCAGCAGCTTAGCAAGCTCCTCTGGGGCCAACGTCCTGACTTTC. Translated, it gives CASSLASSSGANVLTF. This chain connects TRBV7-9 to TRBJ2-6; the D is unclear. CDR3 length equals 16 residues. Trimming cost V 0 bases and J 0 bases, with 6 bases left between them. The germline V gene has CDR1 SEHNR and CDR2 FQNEAQ (reference sequence).

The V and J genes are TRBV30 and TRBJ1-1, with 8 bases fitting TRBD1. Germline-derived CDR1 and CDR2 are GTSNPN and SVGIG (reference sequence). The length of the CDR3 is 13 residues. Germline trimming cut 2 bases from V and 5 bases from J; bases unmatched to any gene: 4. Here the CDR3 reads CAWSPTGVTEAFF. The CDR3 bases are TGTGCCTGGAGTCCGACAGGGGTAACTGAAGCTTTCTTT.

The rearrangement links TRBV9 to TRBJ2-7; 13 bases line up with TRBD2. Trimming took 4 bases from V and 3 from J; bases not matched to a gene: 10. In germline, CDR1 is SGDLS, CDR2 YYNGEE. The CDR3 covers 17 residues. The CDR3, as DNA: TGTGCCAGCAGCCCGACTAGCGGGGGGCTCCTCTTCTACGAGCAGTACTTC. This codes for CASSPTSGGLLFYEQYF.

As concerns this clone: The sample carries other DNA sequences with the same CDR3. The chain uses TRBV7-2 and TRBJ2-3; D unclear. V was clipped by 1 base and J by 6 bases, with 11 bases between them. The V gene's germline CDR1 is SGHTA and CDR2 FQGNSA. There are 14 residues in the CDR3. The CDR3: CASSLGHSTDTQYF. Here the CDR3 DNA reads TGTGCCAGCAGCTTAGGTCACAGTACGGATACGCAGTATTTT.

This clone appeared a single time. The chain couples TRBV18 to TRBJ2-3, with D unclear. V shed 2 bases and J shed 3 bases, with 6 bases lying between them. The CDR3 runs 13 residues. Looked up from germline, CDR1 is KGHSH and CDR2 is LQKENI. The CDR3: CASSPGGTDTQYF. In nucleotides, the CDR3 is TGTGCCAGCTCACCAGGCGGTACAGATACGCAGTATTTT.

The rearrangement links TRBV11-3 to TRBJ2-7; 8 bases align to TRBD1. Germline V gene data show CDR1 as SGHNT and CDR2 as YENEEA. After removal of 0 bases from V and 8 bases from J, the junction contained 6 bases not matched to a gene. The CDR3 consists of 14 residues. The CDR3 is CASSLDLDRVKQYF. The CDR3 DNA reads TGTGCCAGCAGCTTAGATCTGGACAGGGTGAAGCAGTACTTC.

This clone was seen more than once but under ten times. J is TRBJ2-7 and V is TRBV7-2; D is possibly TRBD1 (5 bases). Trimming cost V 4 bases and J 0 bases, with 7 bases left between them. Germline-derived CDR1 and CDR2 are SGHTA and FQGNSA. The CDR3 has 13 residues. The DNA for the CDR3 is TGTGCCAGCAGCTCCAGGGCCTCCTACGAGCAGTACTTC. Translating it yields CASSSRASYEQYF.

CDR3 protein: CASSQKGGQGATGYTF. DNA for the CDR3: TGTGCCAGCAGCCAAAAAGGGGGACAGGGGGCTACTGGCTACACCTTC. This chain links TRBV4-2 with TRBJ1-2; 12 positions match TRBD1. Germline CDR1 and CDR2: LGHNA and YNFKEQ. This CDR3 contains 16 residues. Trimming cost V 2 bases and J 7 bases; bases outside gene matches: 8.

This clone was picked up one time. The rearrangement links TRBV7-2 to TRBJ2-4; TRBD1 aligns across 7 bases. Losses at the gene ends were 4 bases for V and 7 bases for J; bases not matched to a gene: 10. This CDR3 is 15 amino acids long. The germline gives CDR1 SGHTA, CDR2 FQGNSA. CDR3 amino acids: CASSSRGGLGNIQYF. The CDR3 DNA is TGTGCCAGCAGCTCCCGAGGGGGCCTAGGCAACATTCAGTACTTC.

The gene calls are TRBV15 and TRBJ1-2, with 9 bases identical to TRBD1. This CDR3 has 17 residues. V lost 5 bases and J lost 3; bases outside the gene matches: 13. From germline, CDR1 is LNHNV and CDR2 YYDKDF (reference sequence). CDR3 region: CATSGARGTGIYYGYTF. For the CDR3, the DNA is TGTGCCACCAGCGGAGCACGCGGGACAGGGATTTACTATGGCTACACCTTC.

CDR3 coding DNA: TGTGCCAGCAGCTTCTGGGGGGTAAAAAGCTCCTACAATGAGCAGTTCTTC. It yields the protein CASSFWGVKSSYNEQFF. The chain recombines TRBV11-2 with TRBJ2-1; tentatively, D is TRBD2 (6 bases). CDR3 length: 17 amino acids. V lost 3 bases to trimming and J lost 0 bases, with 15 bases between them. Germline V CDR1 and CDR2: SGHAT, FQNNGV. Supplemented by reference TRBV11-2 and TRBJ2-1, the full variable domain reads EAGVAQSPRYKIIEKRQSVAFWCNPISGHATLYWYQQILGQGPKLLIQFQNNGVVDDSQLPKDRFSAERLKGVDSTLKIQPAKLEDSAVYLCASSFWGVKSSYNEQFFGPGTRLTVL.

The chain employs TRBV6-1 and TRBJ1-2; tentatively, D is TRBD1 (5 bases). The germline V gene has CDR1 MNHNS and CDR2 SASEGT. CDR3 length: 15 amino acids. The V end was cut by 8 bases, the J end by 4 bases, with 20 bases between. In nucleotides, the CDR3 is TGTGCCAGCTCGGCAGGGAATTTTTTGACCTATGGCTACACCTTC. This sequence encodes CASSAGNFLTYGYTF.

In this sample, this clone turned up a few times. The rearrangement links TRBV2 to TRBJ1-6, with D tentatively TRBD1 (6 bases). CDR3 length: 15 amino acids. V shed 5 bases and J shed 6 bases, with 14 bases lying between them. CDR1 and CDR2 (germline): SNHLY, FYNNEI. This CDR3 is CASSLHQGTNSPLHF. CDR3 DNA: TGTGCCAGCAGTCTTCACCAGGGGACTAATTCACCCCTCCACTTT.

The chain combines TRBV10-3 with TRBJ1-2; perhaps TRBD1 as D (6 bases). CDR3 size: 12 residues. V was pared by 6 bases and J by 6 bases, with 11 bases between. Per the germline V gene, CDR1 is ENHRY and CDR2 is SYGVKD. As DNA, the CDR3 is TGTGCCATCAGGCGGACAGACCATGGCTACACCTTC. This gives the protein CAIRRTDHGYTF.

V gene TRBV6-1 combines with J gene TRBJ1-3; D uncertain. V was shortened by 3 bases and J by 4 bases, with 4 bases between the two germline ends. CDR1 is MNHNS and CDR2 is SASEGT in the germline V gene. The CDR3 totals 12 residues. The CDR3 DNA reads TGTGCCAGCAGTGATGAGGGAAACACCATATATTTT. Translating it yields CASSDEGNTIYF.

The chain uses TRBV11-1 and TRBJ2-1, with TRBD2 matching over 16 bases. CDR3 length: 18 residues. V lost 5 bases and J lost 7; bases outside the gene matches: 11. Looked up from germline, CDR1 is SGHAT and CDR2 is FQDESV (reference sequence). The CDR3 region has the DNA TGTGCCAGCAGCCCCGGGACTAGCGGGGGGGCCAGGTTGAATGAGCAGTTCTTC. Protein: CASSPGTSGGARLNEQFF. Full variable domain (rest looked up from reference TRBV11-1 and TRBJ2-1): EAEVAQSPRYKITEKSQAVAFWCDPISGHATLYWYRQILGQGPELLVQFQDESVVDDSQLPKDRFSAERLKGVDSTLKIQPAELGDSAMYLCASSPGTSGGARLNEQFFGPGTRLTVL.

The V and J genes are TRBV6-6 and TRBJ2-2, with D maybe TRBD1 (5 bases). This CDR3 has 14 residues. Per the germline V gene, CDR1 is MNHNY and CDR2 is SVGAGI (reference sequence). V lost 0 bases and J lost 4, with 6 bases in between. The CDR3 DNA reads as TGTGCCAGCAGTTACTCCAGGGCCACCGGGGAGCTGTTTTTT. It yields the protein CASSYSRATGELFF.

CDR3 sequence (DNA): TGTGCCAGCAGTGAAGCATTAAGACAGGCTTTATCTGGGGACACCGGGGAGCTGTTTTTT. It specifies CASSEALRQALSGDTGELFF. This chain connects TRBV2 to TRBJ2-2, with a weak D call TRBD1 (6 bases). This CDR3 is built from 20 residues. Trimming shortened V by 0 bases and J by 3 bases, and 23 bases separated the two germline ends. The germline V gene has CDR1 SNHLY and CDR2 FYNNEI.

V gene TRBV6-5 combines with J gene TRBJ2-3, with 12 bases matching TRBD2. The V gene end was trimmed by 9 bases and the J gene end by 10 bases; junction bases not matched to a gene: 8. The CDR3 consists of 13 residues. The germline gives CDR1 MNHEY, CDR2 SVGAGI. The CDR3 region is CASLRASGGAQYF. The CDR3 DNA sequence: TGTGCCAGTTTAAGGGCTAGCGGGGGGGCGCAGTATTTT.

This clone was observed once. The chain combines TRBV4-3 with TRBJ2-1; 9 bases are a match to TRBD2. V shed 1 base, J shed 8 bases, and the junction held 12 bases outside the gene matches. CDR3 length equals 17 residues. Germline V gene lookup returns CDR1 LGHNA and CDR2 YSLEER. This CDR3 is CASSQGPSGGYTDEQFF. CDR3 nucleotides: TGCGCCAGCAGCCAAGGGCCAAGCGGGGGGTATACGGATGAGCAGTTCTTC.